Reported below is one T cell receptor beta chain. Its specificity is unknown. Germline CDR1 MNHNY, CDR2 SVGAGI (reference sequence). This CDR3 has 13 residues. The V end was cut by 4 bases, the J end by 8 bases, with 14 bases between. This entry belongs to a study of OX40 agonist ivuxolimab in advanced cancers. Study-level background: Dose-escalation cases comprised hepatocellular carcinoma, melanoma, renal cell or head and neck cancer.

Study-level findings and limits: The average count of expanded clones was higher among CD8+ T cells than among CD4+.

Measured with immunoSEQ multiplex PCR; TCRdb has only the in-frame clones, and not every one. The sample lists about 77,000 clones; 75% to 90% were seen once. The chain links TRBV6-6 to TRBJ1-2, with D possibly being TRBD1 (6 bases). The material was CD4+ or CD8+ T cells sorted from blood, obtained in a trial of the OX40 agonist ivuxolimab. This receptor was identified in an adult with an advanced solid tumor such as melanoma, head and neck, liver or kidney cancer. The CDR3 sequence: CASSSSGVSGYTF. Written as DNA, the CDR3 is TGTGCCAGCAGTTCTTCAGGGGTGTCCGGCTACACCTTC.